This TCR beta chain was found in a study of technical replicates of blood from several donors. V dropped 4 bases and J dropped 4 bases, with 11 bases sitting between them. In germline, CDR1 is PRHDT, CDR2 FYEKMQ (reference sequence). The CDR3 runs 14 residues. The assay was immunoSEQ multiplex PCR, and TCRdb's table has in-frame clones only and misses some. The sample holds tens of thousands of clones, approximately 94% seen once. The chain employs TRBV13 and TRBJ2-1; a weak D match, TRBD1 (5 bases). Sequencing used T cells isolated from PBMCs. This receptor was identified in a human donor in good health. In DNA, the CDR3 is TGTGCCAGCAGCTCCCCGGACATTTACAATGAGCAGTTCTTC. Protein sequence: CASSSPDIYNEQFF.